This TCR beta chain was sequenced during a study of blood T cell repertoires in COVID-19. Study as a whole: Acute and convalescent COVID-19 specimens originated in the United States, Italy and Spain.

The germline gives CDR1 SGHTA, CDR2 FQGNSA. Trimming cost V 1 base and J 4 bases; bases outside gene matches: 4. This CDR3 is built from 14 residues. Profiling relied on immunoSEQ multiplex PCR, and the TCRdb table lists in-frame clones only, not all of them. The sample includes around 140,000 clones, 86% of them seen just once. The sample holds a few counts of this clone. This chain connects TRBV7-2 to TRBJ2-7, with 7 bases lining up with TRBD2. Sequenced sample: peripheral blood. This clonotype was obtained from a woman between 70 and 85 years old with COVID-19, enrolled during active disease. Written as DNA, the CDR3 is TGTGCCAGCAGCTTAGGCGGGGGTCTATACGAGCAGTACTTC. Protein: CASSLGGGLYEQYF.